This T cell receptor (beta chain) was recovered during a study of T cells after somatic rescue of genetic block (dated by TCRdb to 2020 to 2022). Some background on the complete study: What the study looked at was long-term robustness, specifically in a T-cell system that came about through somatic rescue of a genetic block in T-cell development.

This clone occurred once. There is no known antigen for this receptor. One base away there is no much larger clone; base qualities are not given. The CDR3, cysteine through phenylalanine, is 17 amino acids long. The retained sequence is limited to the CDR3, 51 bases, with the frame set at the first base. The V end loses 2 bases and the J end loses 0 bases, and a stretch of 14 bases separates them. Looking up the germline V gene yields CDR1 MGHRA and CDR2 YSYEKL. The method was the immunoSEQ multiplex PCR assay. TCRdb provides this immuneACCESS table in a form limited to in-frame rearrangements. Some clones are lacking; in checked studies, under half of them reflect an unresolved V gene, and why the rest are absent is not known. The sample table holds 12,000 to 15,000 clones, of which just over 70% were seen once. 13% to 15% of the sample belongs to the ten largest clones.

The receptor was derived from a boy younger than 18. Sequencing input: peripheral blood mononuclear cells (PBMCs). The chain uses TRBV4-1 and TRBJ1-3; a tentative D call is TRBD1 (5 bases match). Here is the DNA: TGCGCCAGCAGCCAACCCAGACAGTCCAGCTCTGGAAACACCATATATTTT. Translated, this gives CASSQPRQSSSGNTIYF.